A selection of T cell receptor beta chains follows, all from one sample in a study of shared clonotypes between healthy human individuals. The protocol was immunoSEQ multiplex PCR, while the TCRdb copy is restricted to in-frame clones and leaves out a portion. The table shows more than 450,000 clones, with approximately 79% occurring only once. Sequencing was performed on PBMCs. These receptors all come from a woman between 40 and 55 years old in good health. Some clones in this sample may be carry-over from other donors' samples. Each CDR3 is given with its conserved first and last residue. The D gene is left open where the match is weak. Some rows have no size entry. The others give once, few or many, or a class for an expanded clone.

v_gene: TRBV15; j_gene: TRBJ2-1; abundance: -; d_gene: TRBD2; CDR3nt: TGTGCCACCAGCAGTACAGGGTGGTGGACTAGCTTCAGCAATGAGCAGTTCTTC; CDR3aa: CATSSTGWWTSFSNEQFF
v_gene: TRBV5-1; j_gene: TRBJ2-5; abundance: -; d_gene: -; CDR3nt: TGCGCCAGCAGCTTGGGGGAGTTGGGGGAGACCCAGTACTTC; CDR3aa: CASSLGELGETQYF
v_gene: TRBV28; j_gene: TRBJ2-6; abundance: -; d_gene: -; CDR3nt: TGTGCCAGCAGTTTCGGGGAAACCTACTCTGGGGCCAACGTCCTGACTTTC; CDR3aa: CASSFGETYSGANVLTF
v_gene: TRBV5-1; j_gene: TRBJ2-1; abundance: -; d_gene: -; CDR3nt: TGCGCCAGCAGGCCGGGTCCGAGTAAGAATGAGCAGTTCTTC; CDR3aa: CASRPGPSKNEQFF
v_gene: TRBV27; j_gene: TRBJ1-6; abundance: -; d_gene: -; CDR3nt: TGTGCCAGCACCCTAACGGTGGCGGCTAATTCACCCCTCCACTTT; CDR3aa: CASTLTVAANSPLHF
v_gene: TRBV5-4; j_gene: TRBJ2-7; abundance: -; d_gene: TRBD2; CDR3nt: TGTGCCAGCAGCTTGGCTAGCGGGAGGTTTTACGAGCAGTACTTC; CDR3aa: CASSLASGRFYEQYF
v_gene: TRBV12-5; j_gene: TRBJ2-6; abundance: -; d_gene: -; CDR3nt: TGTGCTAGTGGTGGTCGTCCAGGACAAAGTCGGGCCAACGTCCTGACTTTC; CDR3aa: CASGGRPGQSRANVLTF
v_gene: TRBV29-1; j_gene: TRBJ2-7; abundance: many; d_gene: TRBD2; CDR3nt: TGCAGCGTGGAGGGTCTAGCGGGAGGGCCCAACGAGCAGTACTTC; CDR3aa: CSVEGLAGGPNEQYF
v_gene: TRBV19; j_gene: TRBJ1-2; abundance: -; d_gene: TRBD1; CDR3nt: TGTGCCAGTAGTATTGGGCAGGGGGAGCGTGAAGGCTACACCTTC; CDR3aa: CASSIGQGEREGYTF
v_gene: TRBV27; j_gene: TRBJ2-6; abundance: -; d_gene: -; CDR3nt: TGTGCCAGCAGTGAATTGGACTTCTCTGGGGCCAACGTCCTGACTTTC; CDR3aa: CASSELDFSGANVLTF
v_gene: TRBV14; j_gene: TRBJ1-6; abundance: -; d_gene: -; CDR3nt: TGTGCCAGCAGCCTTCGGGGGGGAGCTTCACCCCTCCACTTT; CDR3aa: CASSLRGGASPLHF
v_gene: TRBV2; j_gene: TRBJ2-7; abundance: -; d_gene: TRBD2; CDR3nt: TGTGCCTACTGGGGGGGAGTCTACGAGCAGTACTTC; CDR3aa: CAYWGGVYEQYF
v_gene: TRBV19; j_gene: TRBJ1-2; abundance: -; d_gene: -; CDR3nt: TGTGCCAGTAGTAAGGACAGACTTTACACCTTC; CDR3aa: CASSKDRLYTF
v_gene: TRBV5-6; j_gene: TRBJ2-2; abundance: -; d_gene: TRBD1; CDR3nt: TGTGCCAGCAGCCCCCGCGGGCAGGGGGTTGCAGGGGAGCTGTTTTTT; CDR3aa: CASSPRGQGVAGELFF
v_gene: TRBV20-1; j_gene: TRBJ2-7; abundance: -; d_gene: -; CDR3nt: TGCAGTGCTGGGGGCGAATACGAGCAGTACTTC; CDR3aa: CSAGGEYEQYF
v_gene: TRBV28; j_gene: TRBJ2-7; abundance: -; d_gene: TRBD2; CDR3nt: TGTGCCAGCAGTTTGCGGGAGGGAGCCTACGAGCAGTACTTC; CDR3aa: CASSLREGAYEQYF
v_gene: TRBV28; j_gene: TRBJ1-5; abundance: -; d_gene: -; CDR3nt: -; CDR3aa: CASSFWEWGNNQPQHF
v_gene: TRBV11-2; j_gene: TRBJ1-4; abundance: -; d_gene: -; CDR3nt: TGTGCCAGCAGCTTAGTCGTTGGTGTTGCAACTAATGAAAAACTGTTTTTT; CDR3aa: CASSLVVGVATNEKLFF
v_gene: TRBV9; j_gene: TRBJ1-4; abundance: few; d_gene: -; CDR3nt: TGTGCCAGCAGCGTAGGGCAGGAGGGGGAAAAACTGTTTTTT; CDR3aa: CASSVGQEGEKLFF
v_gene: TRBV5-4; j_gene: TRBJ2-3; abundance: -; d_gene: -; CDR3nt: TGTGCCAGCAGCCTCTCGGCAGATACGCAGTATTTT; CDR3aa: CASSLSADTQYF
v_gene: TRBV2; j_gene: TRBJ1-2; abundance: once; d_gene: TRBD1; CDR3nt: TGTGCCAGCAGTGGAGGACAGGGGGCCGATGGCTACACCTTC; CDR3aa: CASSGGQGADGYTF
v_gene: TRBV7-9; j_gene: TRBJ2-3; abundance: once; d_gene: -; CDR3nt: TGTGCCAGCAGCTTAAGCGGGAGCACAGATACGCAGTATTTT; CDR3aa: CASSLSGSTDTQYF
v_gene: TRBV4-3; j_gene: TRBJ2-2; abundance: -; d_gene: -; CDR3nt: TGCGCCAGCAGCCAAGATTACCGGGGGCGAGCCGGGGAGCTGTTTTTT; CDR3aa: CASSQDYRGRAGELFF
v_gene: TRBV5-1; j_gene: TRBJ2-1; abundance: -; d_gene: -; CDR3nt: TGCGCCAGCAGCTTGTCTACGGGCAATGAGCAGTTCTTC; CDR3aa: CASSLSTGNEQFF
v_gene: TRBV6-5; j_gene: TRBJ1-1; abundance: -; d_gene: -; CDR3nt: TGTGCCAGCAGTTACTTAAGGACAGCTCACAGTGAAGCTTTCTTT; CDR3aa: CASSYLRTAHSEAFF
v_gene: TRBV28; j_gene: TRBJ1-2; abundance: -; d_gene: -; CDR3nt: TGTGCCAGCAGTTTTCAAGAAGCTAACTATGGCTACACCTTC; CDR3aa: CASSFQEANYGYTF
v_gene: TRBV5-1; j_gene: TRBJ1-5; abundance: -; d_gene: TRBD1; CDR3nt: TGCGCCAGCAGCTTCCTGGGACAGGGTGATCAGCCCCAGCATTTT; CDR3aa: CASSFLGQGDQPQHF
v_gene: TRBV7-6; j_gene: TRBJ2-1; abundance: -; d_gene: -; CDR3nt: TGTGCCAGCAGCTTAGTTGGAGGTGGGGGCGGATTCTACAATGAGCAGTTCTTC; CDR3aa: CASSLVGGGGGFYNEQFF
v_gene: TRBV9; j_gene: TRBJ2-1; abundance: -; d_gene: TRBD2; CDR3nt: TGTGCCAGCAAAGCTGGGGGACTAGCGGGCCACAATGAGCAGTTCTTC; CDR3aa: CASKAGGLAGHNEQFF
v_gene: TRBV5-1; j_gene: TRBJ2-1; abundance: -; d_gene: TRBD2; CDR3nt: TGCGCCAGCAGCTTGCCGCTAGCGGGAGGGGGGAATGAGCAGTTCTTC; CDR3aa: CASSLPLAGGGNEQFF
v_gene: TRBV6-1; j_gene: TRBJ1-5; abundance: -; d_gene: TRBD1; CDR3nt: TGTGCCAGCAGCGGGACAGGTTGGAATCAGCCCCAGCATTTT; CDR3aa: CASSGTGWNQPQHF
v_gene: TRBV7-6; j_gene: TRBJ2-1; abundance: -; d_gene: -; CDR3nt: TGTGCCAGCAGCTCCCGGGGAAGCAGCTCCTACAATGAGCAGTTCTTC; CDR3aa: CASSSRGSSSYNEQFF
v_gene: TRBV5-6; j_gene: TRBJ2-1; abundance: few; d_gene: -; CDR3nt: TGTGCCAGCAGCTTGGCCGTAGGGGGTCCATCCTACAATGAGCAGTTCTTC; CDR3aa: CASSLAVGGPSYNEQFF
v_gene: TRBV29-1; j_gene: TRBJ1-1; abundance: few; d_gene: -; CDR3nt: TGCAGCGTTGAACAGGGAGACACTGAAGCTTTCTTT; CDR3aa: CSVEQGDTEAFF
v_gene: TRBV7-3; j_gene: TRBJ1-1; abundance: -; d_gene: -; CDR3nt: TGTGCCAGCAGCTTAGACCAGAACACTGAAGCTTTCTTT; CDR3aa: CASSLDQNTEAFF
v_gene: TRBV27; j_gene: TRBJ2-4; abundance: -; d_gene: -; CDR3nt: TGTGCCAGCAGTCCTAAGCAGTTAGCCAAAAACATTCAGTACTTC; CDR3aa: CASSPKQLAKNIQYF
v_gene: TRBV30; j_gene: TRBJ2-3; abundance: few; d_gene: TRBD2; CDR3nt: TGTGCCTGGAGCGGACTAGCGGTCACAGATACGCAGTATTTT; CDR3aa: CAWSGLAVTDTQYF
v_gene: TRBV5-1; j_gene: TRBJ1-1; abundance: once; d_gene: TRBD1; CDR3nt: TGCGCCAGCAGCTTGGGGCAGGGGGCTTCTGAAGCTTTCTTT; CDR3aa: CASSLGQGASEAFF
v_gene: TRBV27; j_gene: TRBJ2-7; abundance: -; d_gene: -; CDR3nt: TGTGCCAGCAGGAAGGGTCCCCGTTCGTCCTACGAGCAGTACTTC; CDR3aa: CASRKGPRSSYEQYF
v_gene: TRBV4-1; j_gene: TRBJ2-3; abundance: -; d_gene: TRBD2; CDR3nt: TGCGCCAGCAGCCACGTAGCGGGCAGCACAGATACGCAGTATTTT; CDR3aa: CASSHVAGSTDTQYF
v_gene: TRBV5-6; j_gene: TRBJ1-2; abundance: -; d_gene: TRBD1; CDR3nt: TGTGCCAGCAGCTTGTTCTCAGGGGGAGGCTATGGCTACACCTTC; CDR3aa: CASSLFSGGGYGYTF
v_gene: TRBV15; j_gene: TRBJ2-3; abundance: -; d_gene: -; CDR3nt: TGTGCCACCAGCAGCGGGAGAGGGGTCACAGATACGCAGTATTTT; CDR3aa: CATSSGRGVTDTQYF
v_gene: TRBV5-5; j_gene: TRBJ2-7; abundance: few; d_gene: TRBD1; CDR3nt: TGTGCCAGCAGCATCGGACAGGGGAACGAGCAGTACTTC; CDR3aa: CASSIGQGNEQYF
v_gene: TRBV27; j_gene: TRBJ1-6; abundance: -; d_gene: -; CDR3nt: TGTGCCAGCAGTTTGTCTTGGGATCTGGGTAATTCACCCCTCCACTTT; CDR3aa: CASSLSWDLGNSPLHF
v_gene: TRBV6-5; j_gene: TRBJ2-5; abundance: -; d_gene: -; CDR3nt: TGTGCCAGCAGTTACTCGGTGTCCTCTGGGGAGACCCAGTACTTC; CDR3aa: CASSYSVSSGETQYF
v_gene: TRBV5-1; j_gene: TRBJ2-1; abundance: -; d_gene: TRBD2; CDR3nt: TGCGCCAGCAGCTGGACTAGCGGGAGTGGCAATGAGCAGTTCTTC; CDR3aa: CASSWTSGSGNEQFF
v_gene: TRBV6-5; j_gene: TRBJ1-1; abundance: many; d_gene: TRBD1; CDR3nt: TGTGCCAGCAGCCCGACAGGGGGTCGGACTGAAGCTTTCTTT; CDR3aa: CASSPTGGRTEAFF
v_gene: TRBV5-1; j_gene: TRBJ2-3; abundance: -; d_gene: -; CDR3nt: TGCGCCAGCAGGGAGGGACAGCTCACAGATACGCAGTATTTT; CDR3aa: CASREGQLTDTQYF
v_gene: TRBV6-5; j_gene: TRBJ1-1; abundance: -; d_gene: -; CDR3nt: TGTGCCAGCAGTTACTCGACACCCGGCGACTCTGAAGCTTTCTTT; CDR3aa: CASSYSTPGDSEAFF
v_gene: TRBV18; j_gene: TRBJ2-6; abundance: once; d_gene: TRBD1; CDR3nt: TGTGCCAGCTCACAAACCCAGGCAGGGGGAGCTGGGGCCAACGTCCTGACTTTC; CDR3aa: CASSQTQAGGAGANVLTF
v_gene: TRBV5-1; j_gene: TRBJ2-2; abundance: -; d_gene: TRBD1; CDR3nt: TGCGCCAGCAGCCTAGGACAGGGGGCTTTATCCGGGGAGCTGTTTTTT; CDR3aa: CASSLGQGALSGELFF
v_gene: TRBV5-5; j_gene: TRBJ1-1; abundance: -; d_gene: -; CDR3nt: TGTGCCAGCAGCTTGGCCCGGACGGGAGTGGGCACTGAAGCTTTCTTT; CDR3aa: CASSLARTGVGTEAFF
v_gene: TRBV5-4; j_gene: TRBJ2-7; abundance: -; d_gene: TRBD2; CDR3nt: TGTGCCAGCAGCCTGGGACTAGCGGAGATATACGAGCAGTACTTC; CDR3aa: CASSLGLAEIYEQYF
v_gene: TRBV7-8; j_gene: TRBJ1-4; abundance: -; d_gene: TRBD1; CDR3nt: TGTGCCAGCAGCCGGACAGGGTATTCGGAAAAACTGTTTTTT; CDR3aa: CASSRTGYSEKLFF
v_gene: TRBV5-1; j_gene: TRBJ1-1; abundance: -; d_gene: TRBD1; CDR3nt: TGCGCCAGCAGCCCCCAGACAGGGTTCGAGGTTGGCACTGAAGCTTTCTTT; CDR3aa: CASSPQTGFEVGTEAFF
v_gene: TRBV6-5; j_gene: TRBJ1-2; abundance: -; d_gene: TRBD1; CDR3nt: TGTGCCAGCAGTTCGCTATACAGGGGAGGTTATGGCTACACCTTC; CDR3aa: CASSSLYRGGYGYTF
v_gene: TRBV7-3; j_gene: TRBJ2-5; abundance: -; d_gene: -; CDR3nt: TGTGCCAGCAGCTTAATGGGCGGCAAAGAGACCCAGTACTTC; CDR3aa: CASSLMGGKETQYF